These T cell receptor beta chains were read from a single sample in a study of T cells in Graves' hyperthyroidism and ophthalmopathy. TCRdb re-called the multiplex PCR reads through MiXCR, storing one row per CDR3 protein. The sample lists about 580,000 distinct CDR3 sequences; approximately 15% were seen once. Sequencing was carried out using blood. These TCRs come from a woman aged 30 to 39 with Graves' hyperthyroidism that later progressed to Graves' ophthalmopathy. CDR3s include the opening cysteine and the closing phenylalanine or tryptophan. The D gene is left open where the match is weak. Not every row has a clone size; where given, it reads once, few, many or a size class.

>TRBD1|many|TRBV11-3|TRBJ1-1
TGTGCCACCGCGTGGGGCCAGGGGGCGAAGGACACTGAAGCTTTCTTT
CATAWGQGAKDTEAFF
>.|many|TRBV20-1|TRBJ2-5
TGCAGTGCTAGTCGGGCTGGGCGACAAGAGACCCAGTACTTC
CSASRAGRQETQYF
>TRBD1|few|TRBV24-1|TRBJ1-1
TGTGCCGCCCAGGGACAGGGGGACACTGAAGCTTTCTTT
CAAQGQGDTEAFF
>TRBD2|many|TRBV27|TRBJ2-7
TGTGCCAGCAGCCAACCGGGACTAGCGGGAGTCTACGAGCAGTACTTC
CASSQPGLAGVYEQYF
>.|.|TRBV12-5|TRBJ2-7
TGTGCTAGTGGCCGACAGGGAGGCGAGCAGTACTTC
CASGRQGGEQYF
>TRBD2|.|TRBV19|TRBJ2-1
TGTGCCAGTAGTCTGGATAGCGGGTCCTACAATGAGCAGTTCTTC
CASSLDSGSYNEQFF
>.|.|TRBV5-8|TRBJ2-7
TGTGCCAGCAGCCGGTCCGGTGTCGGGGGCGAGCAGTACTTC
CASSRSGVGGEQYF
>TRBD2|many|TRBV20-1|TRBJ2-3
TGCAGTGCTACCGACGCCGGGACTAGCGGGGATAGAAGCACAGATACGCAGTATTTT
CSATDAGTSGDRSTDTQYF
>.|many|TRBV7-9|TRBJ1-1
TGTGCCAGCAGCTTAGCCCACAGTTTGGAAGCTTTCTTT
CASSLAHSLEAFF
>TRBD1|.|TRBV25-1|TRBJ1-1
TGTGCCAGCAGTGAATCCGGGACAGGGCTGTACACTGAAGCTTTCTTT
CASSESGTGLYTEAFF
>TRBD1|many|TRBV7-9|TRBJ1-4
TGTGCCAGCAGCTTAGGGGACAGGGGGCATGAAAAACTGTTTTTT
CASSLGDRGHEKLFF
>TRBD1|many|TRBV2|TRBJ2-5
TGTGCCAGCATTTCCGGACAGGGGAAGTTAGGGACCCAGTACTTC
CASISGQGKLGTQYF
>.|many|TRBV29-1|TRBJ1-2
TGCAGCGATCTCGAGGGCGGTGGTGGGGACTATGGCTACACCTTC
CSDLEGGGGDYGYTF
>TRBD1|many|TRBV19|TRBJ2-1
TGTGCCAGTAGTATTCAGACAGGGAAGAAGACCCTAGGTATGGATGAGCAGTTCTTC
CASSIQTGKKTLGMDEQFF
>.|few|TRBV11-2|TRBJ2-1
TGTGCCAGCAGCCCGGCACACAATGAGCAGTTCTTC
CASSPAHNEQFF
>.|.|TRBV19|TRBJ1-5
TGTGCCAGTAGTATAATGGGGCGGCAGCCCCAGCATTTT
CASSIMGRQPQHF
>TRBD1|many|TRBV30|TRBJ1-2
TGTGCCTGGGAACCGGGACAGGCCTATGGCTACACCTTC
CAWEPGQAYGYTF
>TRBD1|many|TRBV20-1|TRBJ2-7
TGCAGTGCTAGAGGTCCCGGACAGGGATTCTGGGAGCAGTACTTC
CSARGPGQGFWEQYF
>.|many|TRBV6-1|TRBJ1-6
TGTGCCAGCAGCCCCTCCGAGGGGCCCTATAATTCACCCCTCCACTTT
CASSPSEGPYNSPLHF